Listed below are T cell receptor beta chains from one sample, sequenced in a study of T cell responses to AZD1222 COVID-19 vaccine. Data came from immunoSEQ multiplex PCR; TCRdb stores just in-frame clones and leaves some out. The sample has some 180,000 clones; 92% are singletons. The sample was peripheral blood, taken on day 0 of AZD1222 vaccination. Source of these receptors: an adult in good health. The CDR3 runs from the conserved cysteine through the conserved F or W.

v_call cdr3_aa
TRBV10-3 CAISEFSGSNQPQHF
TRBV7-3 CASSRGQGYNEQFF
TRBV9 CASSAYSGTGDLEQYF
TRBV6-5 CASKGLAGDTDTQYF
TRBV2 CASREGPYSYNEQFF
TRBV27 CASSKQGASSSNQPQHF
TRBV5-4 CASSSDLQGAYGYTF
TRBV18 CASSPQSGEQYF
TRBV24-1 CATSDTTGTGIGYTF
TRBV7-9 CASSQLTGVGYTF